This paragraph reports one TCR beta chain. Germline assignment: CDR1 LNHDA and CDR2 SQIVND (reference sequence). V was pared by 0 bases and J by 0 bases, with 20 bases between. The CDR3 is made up of 20 amino acids. This specimen belongs to a study of blood T cell repertoires in COVID-19. The repertoire was sequenced with immunoSEQ multiplex PCR; TCRdb's copy has only in-frame clones and lacks some. The data show approximately 200,000 clones, approximately 81% seen once. This TCR derives from a woman in her sixties who had recovered from COVID-19. Input material: peripheral blood. The rearrangement links TRBV19 to TRBJ1-4; D ambiguous. In DNA form, the CDR3 reads TGTGCCAGTAGTATAGATCCCACAGCCCCCCGGAATGCAACTAATGAAAAACTGTTTTTT. This gives the protein CASSIDPTAPRNATNEKLFF.